Listed here are 3 T cell receptor beta chains from one sample, sequenced in a study of OX40 agonist ivuxolimab in advanced cancers. Clones were read by immunoSEQ multiplex PCR, and TCRdb kept only the in-frame ones, dropping some. Of 55,000 or so clones in the sample, about 86% were seen once. The material sequenced was CD4+ or CD8+ T cells sorted from blood, taken in a trial of the OX40 agonist ivuxolimab. Receptors were obtained from an adult with an advanced solid tumor such as melanoma, head and neck, liver or kidney cancer.

This clone was counted once. The genes are TRBV10-1 and TRBJ2-1; a possible D gene is TRBD2 (6 bases). The CDR3 runs 13 residues. V lost 6 bases and J lost 5, with 11 bases in between. The germline gives CDR1 WNHNN, CDR2 SYGVQD (reference sequence). The CDR3 protein is CASRGSGNNEQFF. CDR3 bases: TGCGCCAGCAGGGGTAGCGGAAACAATGAGCAGTTCTTC.

This chain uses TRBV5-4 with TRBJ1-2; D uncertain. Germline CDR1 is SGHNT and CDR2 is YYREEE (reference sequence). This CDR3 contains 13 residues. Trimming cost V 4 bases and J 1 base, with 8 bases left between them. The CDR3 region is CASSLPLNYGYTF. For the CDR3, the DNA is TGTGCCAGCAGCCTTCCACTTAACTATGGCTACACCTTC.

V and J are TRBV7-3 and TRBJ2-3; a possible D gene is TRBD1 (6 bases). Between the trimmed V and J ends, which lost 3 bases and 6 bases, there was a span of 19 bases. The CDR3 covers 16 residues. Looked up from germline, CDR1 is SGHTA and CDR2 is FQGTGA. CDR3 protein: CASSFPSGQGSDTQYF. In DNA form, the CDR3 reads TGTGCCAGCAGCTTTCCCTCGGGGCAGGGGAGCGATACGCAGTATTTT.